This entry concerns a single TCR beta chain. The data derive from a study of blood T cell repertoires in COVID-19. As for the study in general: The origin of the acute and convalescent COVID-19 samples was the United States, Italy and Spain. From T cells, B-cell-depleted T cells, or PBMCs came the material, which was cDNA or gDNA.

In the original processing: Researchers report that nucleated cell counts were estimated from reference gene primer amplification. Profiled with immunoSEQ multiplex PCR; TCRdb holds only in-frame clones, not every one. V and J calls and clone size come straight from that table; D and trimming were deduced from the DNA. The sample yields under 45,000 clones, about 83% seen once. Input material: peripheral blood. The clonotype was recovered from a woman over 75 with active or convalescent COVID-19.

CDR3 sequence: CASREVTGSPHEQYF. Written as DNA, the CDR3 is TGTGCCAGCAGGGAGGTGACAGGTAGCCCCCACGAGCAGTACTTC. V gene TRBV6-5 combines with J gene TRBJ2-7, with D possibly TRBD1 on 6 matching bases. In germline, CDR1 is MNHEY, CDR2 SVGAGI. The CDR3 consists of 15 residues. Trimming took 6 bases from V and 5 from J, leaving 20 bases between them.